These 18 T cell receptor beta chains were sequenced from one sample in a study of blood T cell repertoires in COVID-19. Clones were read by immunoSEQ multiplex PCR, and TCRdb kept only the in-frame ones, dropping some. This sample has more than 300,000 clones, with roughly nine tenths found just once. The sequencing input was PBMCs or T cells enriched from blood (not recorded which). These receptors were collected from a woman between 35 and 50 years old who had been exposed to COVID-19.

This clone was observed a single time. The rearrangement joins TRBV25-1 to TRBJ2-1, with TRBD2 identical over 7 bases. Germline CDR1 is MGHDK and CDR2 is SYGVNS. The CDR3 is made up of 15 amino acids. V was pared by 3 bases and J by 10 bases, with 12 bases of the junction left unmatched. CDR3 sequence reads: CASSDRAGASGEQFF. CDR3 bases: TGTGCCAGCAGTGATCGGGCGGGAGCGTCCGGCGAGCAGTTCTTC.

V gene TRBV24-1 combines with J gene TRBJ2-3; 11 positions match TRBD1. The germline V gene encodes CDR1 KGHDR and CDR2 SFDVKD. Trimming at V came to 8 bases and at J to 2 bases, leaving 2 bases not matched to a gene. This CDR3 has 14 residues. CDR3 protein: CATTGQGATDTQYF. In nucleotides, the CDR3 is TGTGCCACCACAGGACAGGGGGCCACAGATACGCAGTATTTT.

This chain links TRBV3-1 (or the pseudogene TRBV3-2) with TRBJ1-2; D gene ambiguous. Trimming took off 1 base at V and 7 bases at J, with 16 bases between the two ends. The CDR3 is made up of 15 amino acids. Germline CDR1 reads LGHDT; CDR2 reads YNNKEL (reference sequence). The CDR3 DNA sequence: TGTGCCAGCAGCCAAGGGTCTCTGAGGGCTCCTGGCTACACCTTC. The encoded protein is CASSQGSLRAPGYTF.

This sequence joins TRBV19 and TRBJ1-2; 7 nucleotides line up with TRBD1. J was trimmed by 4 bases and V by 8 bases; bases with no gene match: 4. This CDR3 is built from 12 residues. Germline V gives CDR1 LNHDA, CDR2 SQIVND (reference sequence). This chain's CDR3 is CASLRGTYGYTF. Here the CDR3 DNA reads TGTGCCAGTCTCAGGGGGACCTATGGCTACACCTTC.

V gene TRBV18 combines with J gene TRBJ1-5; the D gene is possibly TRBD1 (6 bases). The V gene lost 3 bases and the J gene lost 3 bases, with 12 bases spanning the gap. CDR1 and CDR2 (germline): KGHSH, LQKENI. This CDR3 is 15 amino acids long. In DNA form, the CDR3 reads TGTGCCAGCTCACCCTCCGGGACAACCAATCAGCCCCAGCATTTT. It yields the protein CASSPSGTTNQPQHF.

The chain recombines TRBV5-4 with TRBJ1-2; tentatively, D is TRBD1 (6 bases). The V gene lost 2 bases and the J gene lost 2 bases, with 16 bases spanning the gap. Looked up from germline, CDR1 is SGHNT and CDR2 is YYREEE (reference sequence). There are 16 residues in the CDR3. The CDR3 DNA reads TGTGCCAGCAGCTTCAGTACGGGAGGGGGGAACTATGGCTACACCTTC. Translating gives CASSFSTGGGNYGYTF.

CDR3: CASSEGAVSTDTQYF. The CDR3 coding sequence is TGTGCCAGCAGTGAAGGTGCGGTTAGCACAGATACGCAGTATTTT. The rearrangement links TRBV2 to TRBJ2-3, with D unresolved. CDR3 length equals 15 residues. Germline CDR1 is SNHLY and CDR2 is FYNNEI. Trimming pared 1 base from V and 0 bases from J, leaving 8 bases between.

CDR3 nucleotide sequence: TGTGCCACCAGTGATTTGACTGGAGAGAATGAGCAGTTCTTC. This gives the protein CATSDLTGENEQFF. The chain is built from TRBV24-1 and TRBJ2-1; no definite D call. Trimming took off 0 bases at V and 7 bases at J, with 9 bases between the two ends. Germline V gene sequence: CDR1 KGHDR, CDR2 SFDVKD. This CDR3 is 14 amino acids long.

V gene TRBV25-1 combines with J gene TRBJ1-4; D is perhaps TRBD1 (5 bases). This CDR3 region has 15 residues. CDR1 MGHDK and CDR2 SYGVNS come from the germline V gene. The germline V and J ends were trimmed by 1 base and 4 bases, with 10 bases remaining between them. The CDR3 reads CASSESGGVNEKLFF. The CDR3 DNA sequence: TGTGCCAGCAGTGAATCCGGGGGAGTTAATGAAAAACTGTTTTTT.

This chain connects TRBV7-2 to TRBJ1-2, with 10 bases that match TRBD1. Trimming at V came to 5 bases and at J to 7 bases, leaving 4 bases not matched to a gene. This CDR3 region has 13 residues. Germline V gene data show CDR1 as SGHTA and CDR2 as FQGNSA. For the CDR3, the DNA is TGTGCCAGCAGCCCCGGGACAGGGGTTGGCTACACCTTC. Protein: CASSPGTGVGYTF.

The rearrangement uses TRBV18 and TRBJ1-5, with D unclear. V lost 2 bases, J lost 9 bases, and 14 bases lay in between. Germline V gene data show CDR1 as KGHSH and CDR2 as LQKENI. This CDR3 spans 14 amino acids. CDR3 bases: TGTGCCAGCTCACCAAGAGAGGTCTCCCGGCCCCAGCATTTT. Amino acids: CASSPREVSRPQHF.

The CDR3 region is CASSLSLAGLSYEQYF. CDR3 bases: TGTGCCAGCAGCTTGTCCCTAGCGGGGCTATCCTACGAGCAGTACTTC. The chain uses TRBV5-5 and TRBJ2-7, with 9 bases fitting TRBD2. Germline loops: CDR1 SGHKS, CDR2 YYEKEE (reference sequence). With V trimmed by 1 base and J by 1 base, 6 bases remained unmatched. The CDR3 sequence is 16 residues long.

The rearrangement uses TRBV27 and TRBJ1-2, with D perhaps matching TRBD1 (6 bases). V was pared by 6 bases and J by 4 bases, with 15 bases between. The CDR3 is 14 amino acids. Germline assignment: CDR1 MNHEY and CDR2 SMNVEV (reference sequence). This chain's CDR3 is CASSPGTRGYGYTF. CDR3 coding DNA: TGTGCCAGCAGCCCCGGCACCAGGGGCTATGGCTACACCTTC.

The chain has TRBV24-1 and TRBJ1-5, with a possible D match to TRBD1 (6 bases). This CDR3 is built from 13 residues. The germline V and J ends were trimmed by 12 bases and 7 bases, with 18 bases remaining between them. The germline V gene has CDR1 KGHDR and CDR2 SFDVKD. This chain's CDR3 is CASITGKMQPQHF. CDR3 nucleotides: TGTGCCTCTATTACAGGGAAGATGCAGCCCCAGCATTTT.

The V and J genes are TRBV7-3 and TRBJ1-2; TRBD1 might be the D (5 bases). V was cut by 5 bases and J by 6 bases, with 19 bases left in between. Germline loops: CDR1 SGHTA, CDR2 FQGTGA. CDR3 length equals 15 residues. The CDR3, as DNA: TGTGCCAGCAGCGCGACCGGGGGAGGGAATCATGGCTACACCTTC. Its translation is CASSATGGGNHGYTF. Using reference TRBV7-3 and TRBJ1-2 for the parts outside the CDR3, the full variable domain is GAGVSQTPSNKVTEKGKYVELRCDPISGHTALYWYRQSLGQGPEFLIYFQGTGAADDSGLPNDRFFAVRPEGSVSTLKIQRTERGDSAVYLCASSATGGGNHGYTFGSGTRLTVV.

V usage is TRBV7-6 and J usage is TRBJ2-1; 11 positions match TRBD2. In germline, CDR1 is SGHVS, CDR2 FNYEAQ. Trimming took 1 base from V and 7 from J; bases not matched to a gene: 12. The CDR3 consists of 18 residues. The CDR3 sequence is CASSLGAKVAGGPNEQFF. CDR3 nucleotide sequence: TGTGCCAGCAGCTTAGGGGCCAAGGTAGCGGGGGGGCCGAATGAGCAGTTCTTC.

This clone was seen a few times. This rearrangement joins TRBV2 to TRBJ1-5; D possibly corresponds to TRBD1 (5 bases). The CDR3 totals 15 residues. Trimming took 3 bases from V and 5 from J, leaving 14 bases between them. The germline CDR1 and CDR2 sequences are SNHLY and FYNNEI. CDR3 bases: TGTGCCAGCAGTGATACGACAGCTTGGGATCAGCCCCAGCATTTT. Translation gives CASSDTTAWDQPQHF.

The chain combines TRBV5-5 with TRBJ1-1; D is perhaps TRBD1 (5 bases). Deletions cut 6 bases from V and 4 bases from J, with 13 bases between. CDR1 and CDR2 from the germline V gene are SGHKS and YYEKEE (reference sequence). The CDR3 sequence is 13 residues long. The CDR3 nucleotides read TGTGCCAGCACCAACGTGGGGCGCACTGAAGCTTTCTTT. Amino acids: CASTNVGRTEAFF.